This passage covers 4 T cell receptor beta chains from one sample sequenced in a study of response to subunit inactivated influenza vaccine. One entry per CDR3 protein results from TCRdb running MiXCR on the RT-PCR reads. Found here are around 750,000 distinct CDR3 sequences, 21% of them singletons; the top ten hold roughly 10%. Source: PBMCs from blood, taken less than 6 days after vaccination. These receptors all come from a man aged 50 to 59 who received an inactivated influenza vaccine.

J is TRBJ1-5 and V is TRBV7-2, with TRBD1 identical over 7 bases. In germline, CDR1 is SGHTA, CDR2 FQGNSA. Losses at the gene ends were 4 bases for V and 6 bases for J; bases not matched to a gene: 12. The CDR3 loop spans 16 amino acids. As DNA, the CDR3 is TGTGCCAGCAGCTCACAGGGGCCGGGCGTCGGTCAGCCCCAGCATTTT. It yields the protein CASSSQGPGVGQPQHF.

A few counts support this clonotype. CDR3 nucleotide sequence: TGTGCCAGCAGCATATCGTGGACAGGGGTAACCTACGAGCAGTACTTC. It is translated as CASSISWTGVTYEQYF. The V and J genes are TRBV7-9 and TRBJ2-7; TRBD1 aligns across 9 bases. Germline V gene data show CDR1 as SEHNR and CDR2 as FQNEAQ (reference sequence). The CDR3 is 16 amino acids. Trimming at V came to 5 bases and at J to 2 bases, leaving 10 bases not matched to a gene. The complete variable domain, with remaining parts taken from reference TRBV7-9 and TRBJ2-7, reads DTGVSQNPRHKITKRGQNVTFRCDPISEHNRLYWYRQTLGQGPEFLTYFQNEAQLEKSRLLSDRFSAERPKGSFSTLEIQRTEQGDSAMYLCASSISWTGVTYEQYFGPGTRLTVT.

This clonotype was detected a few times. The DNA of the CDR3 is TGCAGCGTTGACGCACGGGAAGGTGGCTACACCTTC. Protein: CSVDAREGGYTF. This chain joins TRBV29-1 and TRBJ1-2; D gene uncertain. Germline V gene lookup returns CDR1 SQVTM and CDR2 ANQGSEA. V lost 3 bases to trimming and J lost 7 bases, with 12 bases between them. This CDR3 comprises 12 residues.

This clonotype showed up just a few times. This rearrangement joins TRBV28 to TRBJ2-5; 8 nucleotides agree with TRBD1. The CDR3 covers 16 residues. The J segment lost 0 bases and the V segment lost 5 bases, leaving 8 bases of the junction unmatched. Germline V gene data show CDR1 as MDHEN and CDR2 as SYDVKM. The CDR3 region is CASSRRQGNYQETQYF. For the CDR3, the DNA is TGTGCCAGCAGTCGAAGACAGGGGAACTACCAAGAGACCCAGTACTTC.